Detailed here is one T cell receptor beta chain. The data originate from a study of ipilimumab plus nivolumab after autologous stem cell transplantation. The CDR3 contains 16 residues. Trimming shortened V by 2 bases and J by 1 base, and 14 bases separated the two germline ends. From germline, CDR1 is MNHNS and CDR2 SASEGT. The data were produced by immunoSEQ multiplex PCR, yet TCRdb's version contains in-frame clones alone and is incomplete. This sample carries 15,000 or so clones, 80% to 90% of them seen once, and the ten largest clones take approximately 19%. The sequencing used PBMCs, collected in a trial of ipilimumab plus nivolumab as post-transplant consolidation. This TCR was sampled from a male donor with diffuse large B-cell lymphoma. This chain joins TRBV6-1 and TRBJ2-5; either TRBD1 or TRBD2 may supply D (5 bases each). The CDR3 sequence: CASSEIPGTFQETQYF. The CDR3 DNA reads TGTGCCAGCAGTGAAATCCCAGGGACCTTCCAAGAGACCCAGTACTTC.